This T cell receptor (beta chain) is from a study of shared clonotypes between healthy human individuals (dated by TCRdb to the early 2020s). Concerning the study at large: A couple of women and a few men aged 18 to 49 years were included in the cohort. For each donor, three plates each were used for CD4 naive and CD4 memory, two plates were used for CD8 naive, and one plate was used for CD8 memory. Blood TCR repertoires of roughly 5 healthy adults were deeply sequenced to estimate repertoire size and the extent of clonotype sharing between individuals. Different laboratories and diverse techniques were used to prepare libraries and sequence TCR repertoires, to increase sequencing depth and limit assay-specific biases. Per donor, leukapheresis produced somewhere between about 0.9 and 9.5 billion PBMCs. Broader findings and caveats from the paper: Because the study included a small number of donors, the genetic and exposure-history diversity represented was limited. Based on pairwise subsampling, the degree of clonotype sharing among donors was expected to be affected by sequencing depth. Rarefaction of sorted-subset datasets indicated incomplete sequencing despite the large sequencing depth. Across a few donors, roughly 5.1% of naive CD4, approximately 3.5% of naive CD8, 2% to 2.5% of memory CD4, and under 0.45% of memory CD8 clonotypes were shared. Clonotypes shared by all four sorted-subset donors showed higher generation probabilities than non-shared clonotypes. Naive subsets generally had larger estimated clonotype richness than memory subsets did. Sampling was restricted to blood, and TCR repertoires in tissue are likely to differ from TCR repertoires in blood.

This clone was picked up one time. Its antigen is currently not known. No much larger clonotype is one base removed from it; base qualities were not supplied. For the CD8 naive samples, CD45RO-negative cells were positively selected for CCR7, yielding a CD45RA+CCR7+ population from which TemRA cells were excluded. The donors were healthy, HIV-negative adults who had no recently reported acute infections or vaccinations. Every donor was a Caucasian adult residing in Nashville, Tennessee, USA. Blood was collected by leukapheresis, and PBMCs were isolated by Ficoll-Histopaque density gradient centrifugation and then cryopreserved in liquid nitrogen vapor phase. Analytical flow cytometry was used to check the purity and quantity of each magnetically sorted T cell population. Each sorted fraction had its genomic DNA isolated and then quantified by UV absorbance on a Nanodrop 2000c. TCR CDR3 regions were amplified from genomic DNA by multiplex PCR using the deep immunoSEQ assay. Extracted genomic DNA from each cell subset was spread evenly across all wells of several immunoSEQ 96-well plates, with each plate serving as a replicate. For sorted subsets, about 220 ng of genomic DNA, equivalent to 30,000 or so T cell genomes, went into each replicate PCR. The purified libraries were quantified using a Qubit 3.0 fluorometer, sized with a Bioanalyzer 2100, and then quantified again using the KAPA Library Quantification kit. A separate single-read 150-cycle Illumina NextSeq 550 flow cell was used to sequence each immunoSEQ 96-well plate. Concerning the study's data processing: The immunoSEQ output contained only junctional sequences without quality scores, so filtering could not match that applied to full-length reads. Sequences were annotated with PyIR, a Python wrapper for IgBLAST v1.9, and V/J genes and CDR3 were assigned using IMGT germline references. Reads were removed for weak V/J assignments (E-value above 1e-6), missing CDR3, stop codons, out-of-frame junctions, or ambiguous translated residues. V3J clonotypes were defined by identical inferred V gene, J gene, and CDR3 amino acid sequence. The percentage overlap between two repertoires was calculated by dividing the number of shared unique clonotypes by the size of the smaller repertoire. RTK rarefaction, the Chao1 estimator, and Recon v2.1 estimates of unobserved clonotypes were used to assess repertoire richness. For all TCRbeta clonotypes obtained by the gDNA method from a few donors, generation probabilities were computed with OLGA. What TCRdb holds here is the immuneACCESS table cut down to in-frame rearrangements. Part of the clones is not present; checked against another copy, under half of the missing clones reflect an unresolved V gene, and the others are unexplained. V, J and clone size are taken as reported in that table, and D and trimming were inferred from the DNA itself. The table for this sample lists about 2.2 million clones; roughly 95% of them were counted only once. The ten largest clonotypes hold 1.5% to 2% of the sample.

CDR1 SEHNR and CDR2 FQNEAQ were looked up in the germline V gene (reference sequence). Ends trimmed: V by 4 bases, J by 4 bases; bases unmatched to a gene: 10. The CDR3 measures 16 amino acids from cysteine to phenylalanine. Only CDR3 DNA remains: 48 bases, in frame from the first base. The sequencing sample was made of naive CD8+ T cells from PBMCs. The sample's cell subset or site label, decoded: CD45RA+CCR7+. The TCR comes from a man aged 18-30 years in good health. Some clones in this sample may be carry-over from other donors' samples. The sequence links TRBV7-9 to TRBJ1-2, and 9 junction bases match TRBD1. The DNA reads as follows: TGTGCCAGCAGCTCAACTACAGGGGGCGATCGCTATGGCTACACCTTC. Translated, this is CASSSTTGGDRYGYTF.